The sequence of this TCR beta chain was determined in a study of shared clonotypes between healthy human individuals. CD45RO-negative, CCR7-positively selected cells formed the naive CD8 fraction, excluding terminally differentiated effector memory CD45RA+ cells. TCRdb's table, derived via immunoSEQ multiplex PCR, lists solely in-frame clones and lacks some. The sample includes about 550,000 clones, less than 97% seen only once; the top ten take 0.095% to 0.12%. This CDR3 is built from 16 residues. Germline V lookup: CDR1 SGHRS, CDR2 YFSETQ. V gave up 5 bases and J gave up 1 base, with 18 bases separating them.

The genes are TRBV5-1 and TRBJ1-1; D unclear. Sequencing was done on a sample of naive CD8+ T cells sorted from blood. The TCR comes from a woman aged 30 to 39 in good health. CDR3: CASRFPSEGSNTEAFF. Here the CDR3 DNA reads TGCGCCAGCAGGTTCCCCTCTGAAGGTTCGAACACTGAAGCTTTCTTT.